These 8 T cell receptor beta chains were sequenced from one sample in a study of early T cells in non-severe SARS-CoV-2 infection. TCRdb analysed the 5' RACE reads with MiXCR anew, one entry per CDR3 protein. This sample carries tens of thousands of distinct CDR3 sequences, about 5.8% of them seen once, and the ten largest clones take roughly 22%. Sequencing was done on a sample of whole blood. The receptors here all came from an adult who was a healthcare worker with PCR-confirmed SARS-CoV-2 infection or an uninfected control (not recorded which).

This clonotype was picked up many times. V usage is TRBV7-2 and J usage is TRBJ2-1; D is uncertain. There are 11 residues in the CDR3. Germline assignment: CDR1 SGHTA and CDR2 FQGNSA. V was trimmed by 5 bases and J by 7 bases, leaving 6 bases between them. The CDR3 here is CASSLKNEQFF. The CDR3, as DNA: TGTGCCAGCAGCCTTAAGAATGAGCAGTTCTTC.

This clonotype was observed many times. The V and J genes are TRBV12-3 or TRBV12-4 and TRBJ1-5; 9 bases are a match to TRBD1. This CDR3 region has 14 residues. J was trimmed by 12 bases and V by 2 bases; bases with no gene match: 8. The CDR3 sequence is CASSLYRGRLGQHF. The DNA of the CDR3 is TGTGCCAGCAGTTTATACAGGGGGCGTCTGGGCCAGCATTTT.

This clonotype was observed many times. V usage is TRBV4-2 and J usage is TRBJ2-7; 14 bases map to TRBD2. The V gene's germline CDR1 is LGHNA and CDR2 YNFKEQ. The V segment lost 0 bases and the J segment 3 bases; nucleotides outside the gene matches: 4. There are 17 residues in the CDR3. CDR3 region: CASSQEGGLAGVYEQYF. Here the CDR3 DNA reads TGTGCCAGCAGCCAAGAAGGGGGACTAGCGGGAGTCTACGAGCAGTACTTC.

Sample share makes this clonotype medium-sized. The chain is built from TRBV11-1 and TRBJ2-1; no clear D. The CDR3 extends over 11 amino acids. The germline V gene has CDR1 SGHAT and CDR2 FQDESV (reference sequence). Trimming pared 3 bases from V and 6 bases from J, leaving 3 bases between. The CDR3 loop reads CASSFSNEQFF. CDR3 in DNA: TGTGCCAGCAGCTTCAGCAATGAGCAGTTCTTC.

This clonotype showed up many times. The genes are TRBV11-2 and TRBJ1-1, with D hard to call. Trimming shortened V by 2 bases and J by 0 bases, and 4 bases separated the two germline ends. The germline CDR1 and CDR2 sequences are SGHAT and FQNNGV. The CDR3 spans 13 residues. The CDR3 loop is CASSLQLNTEAFF. CDR3 sequence (DNA): TGTGCCAGCAGCTTACAGTTGAACACTGAAGCTTTCTTT.

This clonotype was observed many times. The chain has TRBV7-6 and TRBJ1-4; TRBD1 might be the D (5 bases). V lost 5 bases and J 4 bases, leaving 14 bases between the germline ends. Germline CDR1 and CDR2: SGHVS and FNYEAQ. The CDR3 totals 15 residues. CDR3 protein: CASSRAGQFNEKLFF. The CDR3 DNA reads as TGTGCCAGCAGCCGAGCCGGACAATTTAATGAAAAACTGTTTTTT. Looking up the rest from reference TRBV7-6 and TRBJ1-4 gives the full variable domain: GAGVSQSPRYKVTKRGQDVALRCDPISGHVSLYWYRQALGQGPEFLTYFNYEAQQDKSGLPNDRFSAERPEGSISTLTIQRTEQRDSAMYRCASSRAGQFNEKLFFGSGTQLSVL.

This clonotype was counted only a few times. V gene TRBV6-2 or TRBV6-3 combines with J gene TRBJ1-1, with TRBD1 as a possible D gene (5 bases). Germline values: CDR1 MNHEY, CDR2 SVGEGT. The CDR3 consists of 15 residues. V was cut by 2 bases and J by 2 bases, with 12 bases left in between. This CDR3 is CASSYGARGNTEAFF. CDR3 DNA sequence: TGTGCCAGCAGTTACGGGGCCAGAGGAAACACTGAAGCTTTCTTT.

This clonotype was recorded many times. The V gene is TRBV28, the J gene TRBJ1-5; unclear D gene. Germline V gene lookup returns CDR1 MDHEN and CDR2 SYDVKM. This CDR3 contains 14 residues. The V end was cut by 7 bases, the J end by 3 bases, with 13 bases between. In DNA, the CDR3 is TGTGCCAGCATCATCGGGAGTCTCAATCAGCCCCAGCATTTT. Protein sequence: CASIIGSLNQPQHF.